The next 29 T cell receptor beta chains were all read from a single sample in a study of technical replicates of blood from a handful of donors (dated by TCRdb to 2017 to 2019). Libraries were constructed by the immunoSEQ multiplex PCR assay. TCRdb took this table from immuneACCESS and kept in-frame rearrangements with V and J called. Such tables lack part of the clones; where checked against another copy, unresolved V genes explain under half of the gap, and the rest is unexplained. This sample holds 13,000 to 15,000 clones; roughly 84% were observed only once. The leading ten clones occupy roughly a tenth of the sample. The sample comprised PBMCs. The source of these receptors is a human donor in good health.

The chain uses TRBV7-8 and TRBJ1-5; D call uncertain. Germline V gene lookup returns CDR1 SGHVS and CDR2 FQNEAQ. CDR3 size: 15 residues. Deletions cut 2 bases from V and 3 bases from J, with 11 bases between. In DNA, the CDR3 is TGTGCCAGCAGCTTAACAGAGACCTTCAATCAGCCCCAGCATTTT. Protein: CASSLTETFNQPQHF.

V usage is TRBV7-9 and J usage is TRBJ2-2; 10 nucleotides line up with TRBD2. Trimming took 4 bases from V and 5 from J; bases not matched to a gene: 10. Germline CDR1 and CDR2: SEHNR and FQNEAQ (reference sequence). The CDR3 is 17 residues long. For the CDR3, the DNA is TGTGCCAGCAGCTCCAACCCTAGCGGGAGCGGGACCGGGGAGCTGTTTTTT. Translation gives CASSSNPSGSGTGELFF. The variable domain in full, with the rest retrieved from reference TRBV7-9 and TRBJ2-2, is DTGVSQNPRHKITKRGQNVTFRCDPISEHNRLYWYRQTLGQGPEFLTYFQNEAQLEKSRLLSDRFSAERPKGSFSTLEIQRTEQGDSAMYLCASSSNPSGSGTGELFFGEGSRLTVL.

This clone was detected once. The rearrangement uses TRBV21-1 and TRBJ2-5; the table assigns TRBD2, which was not confirmed against the DNA. TRBV21-1 is given as a pseudogene. This CDR3 has 15 residues. DNA of the CDR3: TGTGCCAGCAGCAAAGGAGATGGTGTACAAGAGACCCAGTACTTC. It is translated as CASSKGDGVQETQYF.

V and J are TRBV6-1 and TRBJ2-1; the match to TRBD2 covers 7 bases. The CDR3 is made up of 15 amino acids. The V gene end was trimmed by 2 bases and the J gene end by 10 bases; junction bases not matched to a gene: 11. Per the germline V gene, CDR1 is MNHNS and CDR2 is SASEGT. The CDR3 reads CASSEQRGRVGEQFF. CDR3 DNA sequence: TGTGCCAGCAGTGAACAGCGCGGGAGAGTTGGGGAGCAGTTCTTC.

This chain connects TRBV7-9 to TRBJ1-5, with D tentatively TRBD1 (5 bases). Germline-derived CDR1 and CDR2 are SEHNR and FQNEAQ (reference sequence). V gave up 5 bases and J gave up 4 bases, with 9 bases separating them. This CDR3 region has 13 residues. CDR3 residues: CASSPRQNQPQHF. DNA of the CDR3: TGTGCCAGCAGCCCCCGACAGAATCAGCCCCAGCATTTT.

J is TRBJ2-1 and V is TRBV2; TRBD1 agrees at 9 bases. The CDR3 has 14 residues. J lost 6 bases, V lost 5 bases, and 5 bases had no gene match. The germline V gene encodes CDR1 SNHLY and CDR2 FYNNEI. DNA for the CDR3: TGTGCCAGCAGTAGGACAGGGGACGGCAATGAGCAGTTCTTC. Its protein product is CASSRTGDGNEQFF.

The chain is built from TRBV5-8 and TRBJ1-4; 8 bases are shared with TRBD1. Germline trimming cut 2 bases from V and 4 bases from J; bases unmatched to any gene: 1. CDR1 is SGHTS, CDR2 YDEGEE, per germline. The CDR3 contains 14 residues. CDR3 DNA sequence: TGTGCCAGCAGCTTAGGACAGGGTAATGAAAAACTGTTTTTT. This codes for CASSLGQGNEKLFF.

V and J are TRBV19 and TRBJ1-1, with D hard to call. CDR3 length equals 13 residues. CDR1 and CDR2 (germline): LNHDA, SQIVND (reference sequence). Trimming shortened V by 4 bases and J by 9 bases, and 15 bases separated the two germline ends. The CDR3 DNA follows: TGTGCCAGTAGTAACCCCCAGGCTCCGAAAGCTTTCTTT. As protein: CASSNPQAPKAFF.

The CDR3 loop reads CASSWPSTDTQYF. CDR3 sequence (DNA): TGTGCCAGCAGTTGGCCCAGCACAGATACGCAGTATTTT. The chain carries TRBV28 and TRBJ2-3; unclear D gene. V was pared by 4 bases and J by 0 bases, with 5 bases between. CDR1 is MDHEN and CDR2 is SYDVKM in the germline V gene. This CDR3 spans 13 amino acids. Based on the CDR3 plus reference TRBV28 and TRBJ2-3, the full variable domain is DVKVTQSSRYLVKRTGEKVFLECVQDMDHENMFWYRQDPGLGLRLIYFSYDVKMKEKGDIPEGYSVSREKKERFSLILESASTNQTSMYLCASSWPSTDTQYFGPGTRLTVL.

The chain employs TRBV7-9 and TRBJ2-5, with 14 bases lining up with TRBD2. This CDR3 comprises 18 residues. The junction had 7 bases not matched to a gene; V was cut back by 4 bases and J by 0 bases. From germline, CDR1 is SEHNR and CDR2 FQNEAQ (reference sequence). The DNA for the CDR3 is TGTGCCAGCAGCTCTCCGACTAGCGGGGGGGGGTACCAAGAGACCCAGTACTTC. Protein: CASSSPTSGGGYQETQYF.

This chain uses TRBV7-6 with TRBJ1-4; 7 bases match TRBD1. Germline V gene lookup returns CDR1 SGHVS and CDR2 FNYEAQ. Trimming removed 0 bases from V and 8 bases from J; junction bases left unmatched: 3. The CDR3 sequence is 14 residues long. For the CDR3, the DNA is TGTGCCAGCAGCTTAGCGGGGACAGTCGAAAAACTGTTTTTT. The encoded protein is CASSLAGTVEKLFF. The full variable domain, with the rest looked up from reference TRBV7-6 and TRBJ1-4, is GAGVSQSPRYKVTKRGQDVALRCDPISGHVSLYWYRQALGQGPEFLTYFNYEAQQDKSGLPNDRFSAERPEGSISTLTIQRTEQRDSAMYRCASSLAGTVEKLFFGSGTQLSVL.

The chain carries TRBV5-1 and TRBJ2-3; TRBD2 matches 12 bases. The CDR3 loop spans 15 amino acids. Germline lookup yields CDR1 SGHRS and CDR2 YFSETQ. The J segment lost 7 bases and the V segment lost 1 base, leaving 4 bases of the junction unmatched. Here the CDR3 reads CASSLLTSGRNTQYF. The DNA for the CDR3 is TGCGCCAGCAGCTTGTTAACTAGCGGGAGGAATACGCAGTATTTT.

DNA for the CDR3: TGTGCCAGCAGCTTAAGTAGTTTCAGCACAGATACGCAGTATTTT. It is translated as CASSLSSFSTDTQYF. V is TRBV11-2 and J is TRBJ2-3; D call uncertain. This CDR3 is built from 15 residues. V dropped 2 bases and J dropped 0 bases, with 9 bases sitting between them. Germline assignment: CDR1 SGHAT and CDR2 FQNNGV.

This clone was seen a single time. V and J are TRBV27 and TRBJ2-1, with 8 bases matching TRBD1. The CDR3 contains 22 residues. V gave up 0 bases and J gave up 0 bases; unmatched junction bases: 19. Germline CDR1 is MNHEY and CDR2 is SMNVEV (reference sequence). CDR3 coding DNA: TGTGCCAGCAGTTTATCCGCTTCCCCAGGGGGCGAGGCTGATAGCTCCTACAATGAGCAGTTCTTC. Amino acids: CASSLSASPGGEADSSYNEQFF.

The V gene is TRBV9, the J gene TRBJ2-3; 9 positions agree with TRBD2. The trim removed 7 bases at V and 2 bases at J, leaving 14 bases unmatched. From germline, CDR1 is SGDLS and CDR2 YYNGEE. This CDR3 is 17 amino acids long. CDR3 nucleotide sequence: TGTGCCAGCGCACGCGGGGCTAGCGGGACGAACACAGATACGCAGTATTTT. It codes for CASARGASGTNTDTQYF.

Only a few counts were recorded for this clone. This chain links TRBV5-1 with TRBJ2-3; D is possibly TRBD2 (6 bases). With 4 bases removed from V and 0 bases from J, the gap between germline ends came to 15 bases. Germline CDR1 SGHRS, CDR2 YFSETQ. This CDR3 has 16 residues. Written as DNA, the CDR3 is TGCGCCAGCAGCGTGGGGACTGATACTAGCACAGATACGCAGTATTTT. Translating gives CASSVGTDTSTDTQYF. Combining the CDR3 with reference TRBV5-1 and TRBJ2-3 gives the whole variable domain KAGVTQTPRYLIKTRGQQVTLSCSPISGHRSVSWYQQTPGQGLQFLFEYFSETQRNKGNFPGRFSGRQFSNSRSEMNVSTLELGDSALYLCASSVGTDTSTDTQYFGPGTRLTVL.

The chain uses TRBV6-5 and TRBJ1-5; 9 nucleotides align to TRBD1. The CDR3 runs to 15 residues. CDR1 MNHEY and CDR2 SVGAGI come from the germline V gene. V lost 4 bases and J lost 2; bases outside the gene matches: 3. The CDR3 DNA is TGTGCCAGCAGTTCCCGGACAGGGGGCAATCAGCCCCAGCATTTT. Translating it yields CASSSRTGGNQPQHF.

The chain links TRBV19 to TRBJ2-5; 9 bases align to TRBD2. Germline V gene sequence: CDR1 LNHDA, CDR2 SQIVND (reference sequence). V lost 4 bases to trimming and J lost 7 bases; unmatched junction nucleotides: 4. The CDR3 extends over 13 amino acids. This chain's CDR3 is CASSSGGVGTQYF. CDR3 DNA sequence: TGTGCCAGTAGTAGCGGGGGGGTAGGGACCCAGTACTTC.

The CDR3 spells CASSPGQGSEETQYF. CDR3 in DNA: TGTGCCAGCAGCCCCGGACAGGGTTCTGAGGAGACCCAGTACTTC. The chain uses TRBV5-4 and TRBJ2-5, with TRBD1 matching 8 bases. Unmatched junction bases numbered 10, after V lost 4 bases and J lost 5 bases. The CDR3 contains 15 residues. CDR1 SGHNT and CDR2 YYREEE come from the germline V gene (reference sequence). The complete variable domain, with remaining parts taken from reference TRBV5-4 and TRBJ2-5, reads ETGVTQSPTHLIKTRGQQVTLRCSSQSGHNTVSWYQQALGQGPQFIFQYYREEENGRGNFPPRFSGLQFPNYSSELNVNALELDDSALYLCASSPGQGSEETQYFGPGTRLLVL.

The V gene is TRBV27, the J gene TRBJ2-7, with a tentative D call TRBD2 (5 bases). CDR3 length equals 17 residues. Trimming removed 2 bases at V and 0 bases at J, with 17 bases between. Germline lookup yields CDR1 MNHEY and CDR2 SMNVEV (reference sequence). This CDR3 is CASSLAYGLISSYEQYF. For the CDR3, the DNA is TGTGCCAGCAGTTTAGCCTATGGACTTATCAGCTCCTACGAGCAGTACTTC.

This sequence joins TRBV27 and TRBJ1-5; 10 bases fit TRBD1. In germline, CDR1 is MNHEY, CDR2 SMNVEV (reference sequence). The ends lost 5 bases at V and 5 bases at J; junction bases unmatched: 9. This CDR3 comprises 16 residues. CDR3 amino acids: CASSEKTGGGYQPQHF. CDR3 nucleotide sequence: TGTGCCAGCAGTGAAAAGACAGGGGGCGGTTATCAGCCCCAGCATTTT.

The chain links TRBV5-4 to TRBJ2-1; 15 nucleotides line up with TRBD2. This CDR3 comprises 18 residues. Germline values: CDR1 SGHNT, CDR2 YYREEE (reference sequence). V shed 4 bases and J 0 bases; nucleotides not matched to a gene: 5. The CDR3 DNA reads TGTGCCAGCAGCACAGGACTAGCGGGAGGGCCCTCCTACAATGAGCAGTTCTTC. This translates into CASSTGLAGGPSYNEQFF.

Comments on this clone: The junction differs from germline at one of its ends, possibly a read error. The chain uses TRBV5-8 and TRBJ2-7; 8 bases match TRBD1. Germline V CDR1 and CDR2: SGHTS, YDEGEE. The CDR3 is 12 residues long. This CDR3 reads CASSFLDRANHF. The DNA for the CDR3 is TGTGCCAGCAGCTTCCTGGACAGGGCGAACCACTTC.

This sequence joins TRBV2 and TRBJ2-4; D is unclear. V dropped 3 bases and J dropped 3 bases, with 12 bases sitting between them. Looked up from germline, CDR1 is SNHLY and CDR2 is FYNNEI. The CDR3 has 15 residues. CDR3 nucleotides: TGTGCCAGCAGTGATTCGGGTTTTGGCAAAAACATTCAGTACTTC. Amino acids: CASSDSGFGKNIQYF. Looking up the rest from reference TRBV2 and TRBJ2-4 gives the full variable domain: EPEVTQTPSHQVTQMGQEVILRCVPISNHLYFYWYRQILGQKVEFLVSFYNNEISEKSEIFDDQFSVERPDGSNFTLKIRSTKLEDSAMYFCASSDSGFGKNIQYFGAGTRLSVL.

The CDR3 is CASSVTVYNEQFF. The DNA for the CDR3 is TGTGCCAGCAGCGTAACGGTCTACAATGAGCAGTTCTTC. The chain has TRBV9 and TRBJ2-1; D remains ambiguous. The CDR3 extends over 13 amino acids. The germline CDR1 and CDR2 sequences are SGDLS and YYNGEE. The V gene lost 1 base and the J gene lost 3 bases, with 5 bases spanning the gap. The whole variable domain, filled in from reference TRBV9 and TRBJ2-1, reads DSGVTQTPKHLITATGQRVTLRCSPRSGDLSVYWYQQSLDQGLQFLIQYYNGEERAKGNILERFSAQQFPDLHSELNLSSLELGDSALYFCASSVTVYNEQFFGPGTRLTVL.

V gene TRBV5-8 combines with J gene TRBJ1-6, with 7 positions matching TRBD1. Germline V lookup: CDR1 SGHTS, CDR2 YDEGEE. The CDR3 covers 15 residues. Losses at the gene ends were 0 bases for V and 7 bases for J; bases not matched to a gene: 4. The CDR3 region is CASSLAPGGNSPLHF. The CDR3, as DNA: TGTGCCAGCAGCTTGGCTCCAGGGGGGAATTCACCCCTCCACTTT.

This chain joins TRBV7-9 and TRBJ2-3; no definite D call. V was pared by 4 bases and J by 7 bases, with 12 bases between. Germline-derived CDR1 and CDR2 are SEHNR and FQNEAQ (reference sequence). The CDR3 has 13 amino acids. This CDR3 reads CASSSPDRYTQYF. DNA of the CDR3: TGTGCCAGCAGCTCCCCCGATCGGTATACGCAGTATTTT.

The chain links TRBV6-1 to TRBJ2-3; maybe TRBD2 (7 bases). The germline V gene has CDR1 MNHNS and CDR2 SASEGT. V lost 8 bases and J 3 bases, leaving 18 bases between the germline ends. The CDR3 totals 15 residues. CDR3 residues: CASLEGGGSTDTQYF. As DNA, the CDR3 is TGTGCCAGCCTCGAAGGGGGGGGGTCTACAGATACGCAGTATTTT.

V gene TRBV4-1 combines with J gene TRBJ2-5; perhaps TRBD1 as D (5 bases). Germline CDR1 is MGHRA and CDR2 is YSYEKL. Trimming cost V 4 bases and J 3 bases, with 9 bases left between them. This CDR3 comprises 13 residues. This CDR3 reads CASSRATEETQYF. The CDR3, as DNA: TGCGCCAGCAGCCGCGCGACAGAAGAGACCCAGTACTTC.